A single sample is the source of the 18 T cell receptor beta chains below, sequenced in a study of somatic mutations in cytotoxic T cells in rheumatoid arthritis. The data were produced by immunoSEQ multiplex PCR, yet TCRdb's version contains in-frame clones alone and is incomplete. The sample shows around 21,000 clones, 78% of them seen only once. Sequencing used CD8+ T cells sorted from blood. Receptors were obtained from an adult with rheumatoid arthritis.

J is TRBJ1-4 and V is TRBV4-3, with D possibly matching TRBD1 (6 bases). The V and J ends lost 0 bases and 8 bases respectively, with 13 bases between them. The CDR3 sequence is 15 residues long. Germline assignment: CDR1 LGHNA and CDR2 YSLEER. The CDR3, as DNA: TGCGCCAGCAGCCAAGAAGGCAGGGGCGGGGAAAAACTGTTTTTT. Its protein product is CASSQEGRGGEKLFF.

The rearrangement uses TRBV19 and TRBJ2-7; 10 bases match TRBD1. The CDR3 is 14 amino acids. J gave up 2 bases and V 5 bases, and 3 bases lay outside the gene matches. Germline loops: CDR1 LNHDA, CDR2 SQIVND (reference sequence). As DNA, the CDR3 is TGTGCCAGTAGTCCGGGACAGGGGACCTACGAGCAGTACTTC. Amino acid sequence: CASSPGQGTYEQYF.

V gene TRBV7-2 combines with J gene TRBJ1-2; a weak D match, TRBD1 (6 bases). The CDR3 loop spans 17 amino acids. The germline V gene encodes CDR1 SGHTA and CDR2 FQGNSA. Trimming removed 1 base from V and 2 bases from J, with 17 bases in between. The CDR3 region is CASSLEVKQGANYGYTF. The DNA of the CDR3 is TGTGCCAGCAGCTTAGAAGTAAAACAGGGAGCAAACTATGGCTACACCTTC.

The rearrangement joins TRBV4-1 to TRBJ2-1, with 13 bases fitting TRBD2. The length of the CDR3 is 18 residues. Germline V gene sequence: CDR1 MGHRA, CDR2 YSYEKL. V lost 3 bases and J lost 6; bases outside the gene matches: 11. The CDR3 spells CASSQSGLAGVGVNEQFF. The DNA for the CDR3 is TGCGCCAGCAGCCAGTCAGGACTAGCGGGAGTAGGGGTCAATGAGCAGTTCTTC.

This clone has just one count. The chain joins TRBV7-9 to TRBJ1-2; D perhaps matches TRBD1 (5 bases). Germline CDR1 is SEHNR and CDR2 is FQNEAQ (reference sequence). The V end was cut by 5 bases, the J end by 4 bases, with 20 bases between. This CDR3 spans 16 amino acids. The CDR3 region has the DNA TGTGCCAGCAGCCTATCACTAGGACACCACCTCTATGGCTACACCTTC. Translated, it gives CASSLSLGHHLYGYTF.

The table lists this clone with a few counts. The chain links TRBV6-6 to TRBJ2-2; D perhaps matches TRBD1 (5 bases). The CDR3 consists of 15 residues. Germline V gene data show CDR1 as MNHNY and CDR2 as SVGAGI (reference sequence). V was trimmed by 6 bases and J by 2 bases, leaving 13 bases between them. CDR3 bases: TGTGCCAGCAGCCCCCGGACACGTAACACCGGGGAGCTGTTTTTT. This translates into CASSPRTRNTGELFF.

The rearrangement joins TRBV7-3 to TRBJ2-5, with a tentative D call TRBD2 (7 bases). This CDR3 region has 15 residues. Trimming took 2 bases from V and 1 from J, leaving 11 bases between them. CDR1 is SGHTA, CDR2 FQGTGA, per germline. The CDR3 sequence: CASSLGGGAQETQYF. Here the CDR3 DNA reads TGTGCCAGCAGCTTAGGAGGGGGGGCCCAAGAGACCCAGTACTTC.

The chain carries TRBV27 and TRBJ2-3; D is uncertain. V was pared by 3 bases and J by 0 bases, with 13 bases between. The CDR3 length is 16 residues. In germline, CDR1 is MNHEY, CDR2 SMNVEV (reference sequence). The CDR3 reads CASSFLKSASTDTQYF. CDR3 nucleotides: TGTGCCAGCAGTTTCCTGAAGTCGGCTAGCACAGATACGCAGTATTTT.

This clone came up a few times. The chain combines TRBV13 with TRBJ2-5; tentatively, D is TRBD2 (6 bases). CDR3 size: 14 residues. V lost 5 bases and J lost 4, with 14 bases in between. The germline gives CDR1 PRHDT, CDR2 FYEKMQ (reference sequence). CDR3 DNA sequence: TGTGCCAGCAGCCGGCATCAGGGAGGAGAGACCCAGTACTTC. Amino acid sequence: CASSRHQGGETQYF.

The chain employs TRBV5-4 and TRBJ2-3, with 8 bases identical to TRBD2. The CDR3 extends over 16 amino acids. The J segment lost 1 base and the V segment lost 0 bases, leaving 4 bases of the junction unmatched. CDR1 SGHNT and CDR2 YYREEE come from the germline V gene (reference sequence). CDR3 protein: CASSLGWRGGTDTQYF. The CDR3 DNA is TGTGCCAGCAGCTTGGGTTGGCGGGGGGGCACAGATACGCAGTATTTT.

The chain employs TRBV5-4 and TRBJ1-2, with TRBD1 matching 8 bases. Germline V gene sequence: CDR1 SGHNT, CDR2 YYREEE (reference sequence). The CDR3 totals 14 residues. The J segment lost 5 bases and the V segment lost 4 bases, leaving 7 bases of the junction unmatched. This chain's CDR3 is CASSPRTGNYGYTF. CDR3 in DNA: TGTGCCAGCAGCCCTAGGACAGGGAATTATGGCTACACCTTC.

V is TRBV27 and J is TRBJ1-5; the D is unclear. The CDR3 totals 13 residues. Germline V gene data show CDR1 as MNHEY and CDR2 as SMNVEV (reference sequence). The germline V and J ends were trimmed by 5 bases and 3 bases, with 8 bases remaining between them. The CDR3 sequence is CASSMEFNQPQHF. The CDR3 DNA reads TGTGCCAGCAGTATGGAATTCAATCAGCCCCAGCATTTT.

V usage is TRBV5-1 and J usage is TRBJ2-7; the D gene is possibly TRBD1 (6 bases). With 0 bases removed from V and 2 bases from J, the gap between germline ends came to 9 bases. Germline V gives CDR1 SGHRS, CDR2 YFSETQ. This CDR3 has 14 residues. CDR3 DNA: TGCGCCAGCAGCTTGGGTCAGGGGCCCTACGAGCAGTACTTC. It codes for CASSLGQGPYEQYF.

The chain carries TRBV5-1 and TRBJ2-5; TRBD1 matches 7 bases. V shed 0 bases, J shed 4 bases, and the junction held 9 bases outside the gene matches. Germline V CDR1 and CDR2: SGHRS, YFSETQ. The CDR3 totals 16 residues. The CDR3 reads CASSLGAGGNRETQYF. The CDR3 DNA reads as TGCGCCAGCAGCTTGGGGGCAGGGGGAAATAGAGAGACCCAGTACTTC.

The chain has TRBV6-1 and TRBJ1-5; no definite D call. Germline assignment: CDR1 MNHNS and CDR2 SASEGT. The CDR3 runs to 12 residues. Trimming took 6 bases from V and 3 from J, leaving 6 bases between them. CDR3 in DNA: TGTGCCAGCAGCCAGGTCAATCAGCCCCAGCATTTT. Amino acids: CASSQVNQPQHF.

CDR3 sequence: CAISESLMDYNEQFF. As DNA, the CDR3 is TGTGCCATCAGTGAGTCTCTGATGGATTACAATGAGCAGTTCTTC. The chain couples TRBV10-3 to TRBJ2-1; D unclear. CDR1 is ENHRY, CDR2 SYGVKD, per germline. Trimming removed 0 bases from V and 4 bases from J, with 10 bases in between. This CDR3 is 15 amino acids long.

The chain couples TRBV6-5 to TRBJ1-2; weak D call: TRBD1 (6 bases). V lost 2 bases and J lost 2, with 6 bases in between. This CDR3 comprises 13 residues. The germline gives CDR1 MNHEY, CDR2 SVGAGI. CDR3 sequence (DNA): TGTGCCAGCAGTTACGGACAGAACTATGGCTACACCTTC. Translating gives CASSYGQNYGYTF.

V gene TRBV19 combines with J gene TRBJ1-2, with D uncertain. The germline V gene has CDR1 LNHDA and CDR2 SQIVND (reference sequence). The CDR3 covers 12 residues. The V gene lost 8 bases and the J gene lost 4 bases, with 11 bases spanning the gap. CDR3 sequence reads: CASSPPTYGYTF. In nucleotides, the CDR3 is TGTGCCAGTTCCCCACCCACCTATGGCTACACCTTC.